The rows below give T cell receptor beta chains drawn from one sample of a study of shared clonotypes between healthy human individuals. Profiling relied on immunoSEQ multiplex PCR, and the TCRdb table lists in-frame clones only, not all of them. The sample has about 2 million clones; about 95% are singletons. The sequenced material came from naive CD8+ T cells sorted from blood. These receptors originate from a man aged 18 to 29 in good health. The CDR3 runs from the conserved cysteine through the conserved F or W. The order of the fields is CDR3 DNA, CDR3 protein, V gene, D gene, CDR3 length, J gene, clone size. The D gene is left open where the match is weak. Clone size is shown for a subset of rows, as once, few, many or a class of expanded clone.

cdr3_nt: TGTGCCAGCAGCTTAGACAGGGACATTCAGTACTTC
cdr3_aa: CASSLDRDIQYF
v_call: TRBV5-4
d_call: TRBD1
cdr3_length: 12
j_call: TRBJ2-4
clone_size: -

cdr3_nt: TGTGCCATCAGTGAGTCGGTAGGGAACGGGAACACTGAAGCTTTCTTT
cdr3_aa: CAISESVGNGNTEAFF
v_call: TRBV10-3
d_call: -
cdr3_length: 16
j_call: TRBJ1-1
clone_size: -

cdr3_nt: TGTGCCAGCAGTGAAGCGCGGTCCTACGAGCAGTACTTC
cdr3_aa: CASSEARSYEQYF
v_call: TRBV2
d_call: -
cdr3_length: 13
j_call: TRBJ2-7
clone_size: -

cdr3_nt: TGTGCCAGCAGCTTAGGTGATAGCGGGACCTACGAGCAGTACTTC
cdr3_aa: CASSLGDSGTYEQYF
v_call: TRBV7-9
d_call: TRBD2
cdr3_length: 15
j_call: TRBJ2-7
clone_size: -

cdr3_nt: TGTGCCAGCAACGAAATGGGGACAGTCCCCTACAATGAGCAGTTCTTC
cdr3_aa: CASNEMGTVPYNEQFF
v_call: TRBV7-6
d_call: TRBD1
cdr3_length: 16
j_call: TRBJ2-1
clone_size: -

cdr3_nt: TGTGCTAGTACTGGGCCCAGCACAGATACGCAGTATTTT
cdr3_aa: CASTGPSTDTQYF
v_call: TRBV12-5
d_call: -
cdr3_length: 13
j_call: TRBJ2-3
clone_size: -

cdr3_nt: TGTGCCAGCAGCACGTCGACGGTGTTATCCTACAATGAGCAGTTCTTC
cdr3_aa: CASSTSTVLSYNEQFF
v_call: TRBV5-6
d_call: -
cdr3_length: 16
j_call: TRBJ2-1
clone_size: -

cdr3_nt: TGTGCCAGCAGCTTCGGGACAGGGGTTGGCTACACCTTC
cdr3_aa: CASSFGTGVGYTF
v_call: TRBV5-6
d_call: TRBD1
cdr3_length: 13
j_call: TRBJ1-2
clone_size: -

cdr3_nt: TGCGCCAGCAGCCAAGTCCGCCCTGCCGGGACAGGGGAAGGCATTCAGTACTTC
cdr3_aa: CASSQVRPAGTGEGIQYF
v_call: TRBV4-3
d_call: TRBD1
cdr3_length: 18
j_call: TRBJ2-4
clone_size: -

cdr3_nt: TGTGCCAGCAGTTCGGGTCCGCATGCTAACTATGGCTACACCTTC
cdr3_aa: CASSSGPHANYGYTF
v_call: TRBV25-1
d_call: -
cdr3_length: 15
j_call: TRBJ1-2
clone_size: -

cdr3_nt: TGCGCCAGCAGCCAAGAACCTAGCGGGAGTTTTTATACCTACAATGAGCAGTTCTTC
cdr3_aa: CASSQEPSGSFYTYNEQFF
v_call: TRBV4-3
d_call: TRBD2
cdr3_length: 19
j_call: TRBJ2-1
clone_size: -

cdr3_nt: TGCGCCAGCAGCCCCGGCTCAGCCAACACCGGGGAGCTGTTTTTT
cdr3_aa: CASSPGSANTGELFF
v_call: TRBV4-3
d_call: -
cdr3_length: 15
j_call: TRBJ2-2
clone_size: -

cdr3_nt: TGTGCCAGCAGTGTTTACAACACTGAAGCTTTCTTT
cdr3_aa: CASSVYNTEAFF
v_call: TRBV25-1
d_call: -
cdr3_length: 12
j_call: TRBJ1-1
clone_size: -

cdr3_nt: TGCGCCAGCAGCCTCAGACAGGGTGCGAACACTGAAGCTTTCTTT
cdr3_aa: CASSLRQGANTEAFF
v_call: TRBV4-1
d_call: TRBD1
cdr3_length: 15
j_call: TRBJ1-1
clone_size: -

cdr3_nt: TGTGCCAGCAGCGGGGGGGACGGCCCCTACGAGCAGTACTTC
cdr3_aa: CASSGGDGPYEQYF
v_call: TRBV7-9
d_call: TRBD2
cdr3_length: 14
j_call: TRBJ2-7
clone_size: -

cdr3_nt: TGTGCCAGCAGTGAGGGGACAGGGATCTCCTACGAGCAGTACTTC
cdr3_aa: CASSEGTGISYEQYF
v_call: TRBV6-1
d_call: TRBD1
cdr3_length: 15
j_call: TRBJ2-7
clone_size: -

cdr3_nt: TGTGCCAGCTCACGCAGGCAGGGGATGGAGTACCAAGAGACCCAGTACTTC
cdr3_aa: CASSRRQGMEYQETQYF
v_call: TRBV18
d_call: -
cdr3_length: 17
j_call: TRBJ2-5
clone_size: -

cdr3_nt: TGTGCCAGCAGCTCTGACGGTCTGCATCAGCCCCAGCATTTT
cdr3_aa: CASSSDGLHQPQHF
v_call: TRBV5-6
d_call: -
cdr3_length: 14
j_call: TRBJ1-5
clone_size: -

cdr3_nt: TGTGCCAGCAGCAATGACAGGCGGGAATCCTACGAGCAGTACTTC
cdr3_aa: CASSNDRRESYEQYF
v_call: TRBV11-1
d_call: -
cdr3_length: 15
j_call: TRBJ2-7
clone_size: -

cdr3_nt: TGTGCCAGCAGTCCCTTCGAAGGAACCAATCAGCCCCAGCATTTT
cdr3_aa: CASSPFEGTNQPQHF
v_call: TRBV6-5
d_call: -
cdr3_length: 15
j_call: TRBJ1-5
clone_size: once

cdr3_nt: TGCGCCAGCAGCCTTATTGACACGAGCTCCTATAATTCACCCCTCCACTTT
cdr3_aa: CASSLIDTSSYNSPLHF
v_call: TRBV4-1
d_call: -
cdr3_length: 17
j_call: TRBJ1-6
clone_size: -

cdr3_nt: TGTGCCAGCAGCTTAGAGGGTCCAGAGACCCAGTACTTC
cdr3_aa: CASSLEGPETQYF
v_call: TRBV7-9
d_call: -
cdr3_length: 13
j_call: TRBJ2-5
clone_size: -

cdr3_nt: TGTGCCAGCAGTGATAGTAACAGGGTGGACTATGGCTACACCTTC
cdr3_aa: CASSDSNRVDYGYTF
v_call: TRBV2
d_call: -
cdr3_length: 15
j_call: TRBJ1-2
clone_size: -

cdr3_nt: TGCAGCGTTGAAGAACTAGGAAATGAGCAGTTCTTC
cdr3_aa: CSVEELGNEQFF
v_call: TRBV29-1
d_call: -
cdr3_length: 12
j_call: TRBJ2-1
clone_size: -

cdr3_nt: TGTGCCTGGAGTGTACAAGGGACCCAAGAGACCCAGTACTTC
cdr3_aa: CAWSVQGTQETQYF
v_call: TRBV30
d_call: -
cdr3_length: 14
j_call: TRBJ2-5
clone_size: -

cdr3_nt: TGTGCCAGCAGCTTATTTCGCGGCGGGGTCACCGGGGAGCTGTTTTTT
cdr3_aa: CASSLFRGGVTGELFF
v_call: TRBV7-9
d_call: -
cdr3_length: 16
j_call: TRBJ2-2
clone_size: -

cdr3_nt: TGTGCCAGCAGCTTAGCAGGAGATTATGGCTACACCTTC
cdr3_aa: CASSLAGDYGYTF
v_call: TRBV7-9
d_call: -
cdr3_length: 13
j_call: TRBJ1-2
clone_size: -

cdr3_nt: TGTGCCTGGAGTGTACTAGGCGGGGGAGGGGACGAGCAGTACTTC
cdr3_aa: CAWSVLGGGGDEQYF
v_call: TRBV30
d_call: TRBD2
cdr3_length: 15
j_call: TRBJ2-7
clone_size: -

cdr3_nt: TGTGCCAGCAGCGTGGGACAGGGGAACACTGAAGCTTTCTTT
cdr3_aa: CASSVGQGNTEAFF
v_call: TRBV5-8
d_call: TRBD1
cdr3_length: 14
j_call: TRBJ1-1
clone_size: -

cdr3_nt: TGCGCCAGCACCCGAAGTCCTCAGCGGGACGACGAGCAGTACTTC
cdr3_aa: CASTRSPQRDDEQYF
v_call: TRBV4-1
d_call: TRBD2
cdr3_length: 15
j_call: TRBJ2-7
clone_size: -

cdr3_nt: TGCAGCGTTGCCGTAAGGGCTAAGCAGTTCTTC
cdr3_aa: CSVAVRAKQFF
v_call: TRBV29-1
d_call: -
cdr3_length: 11
j_call: TRBJ2-1
clone_size: -

cdr3_nt: TGCGCCAGCAGTGGGGCAGGGGACTACGAGCAGTACTTC
cdr3_aa: CASSGAGDYEQYF
v_call: TRBV10-2
d_call: -
cdr3_length: 13
j_call: TRBJ2-7
clone_size: -

cdr3_nt: TGTGCCAGCAGTCTTCGGGGAATGAACACTGAAGCTTTCTTT
cdr3_aa: CASSLRGMNTEAFF
v_call: TRBV6-5
d_call: -
cdr3_length: 14
j_call: TRBJ1-1
clone_size: -

cdr3_nt: TGTGCCAGCAGCAAAGCCATAAATCGGGACAGCTCCTACGAGCAGTACTTC
cdr3_aa: CASSKAINRDSSYEQYF
v_call: TRBV21-1
d_call: -
cdr3_length: 17
j_call: TRBJ2-7
clone_size: -

cdr3_nt: TGTGCCAGCAGCAAGACAGTAGATACGCAGTATTTT
cdr3_aa: CASSKTVDTQYF
v_call: TRBV25-1
d_call: -
cdr3_length: 12
j_call: TRBJ2-3
clone_size: -

cdr3_nt: TGTGCCAGCAGCTCCCCTATTGGAGCCACCTATGGCTACACCTTC
cdr3_aa: CASSSPIGATYGYTF
v_call: TRBV5-4
d_call: -
cdr3_length: 15
j_call: TRBJ1-2
clone_size: -

cdr3_nt: TGTGCCAGCAGCTTAGATAGTCGAAGCTCCTACAATGAGCAGTTCTTC
cdr3_aa: CASSLDSRSSYNEQFF
v_call: TRBV11-3
d_call: -
cdr3_length: 16
j_call: TRBJ2-1
clone_size: -

cdr3_nt: TGTGCCAGCAGTTTATGGACTAGCGGGGGCCCGAGCACAGATACGCAGTATTTT
cdr3_aa: CASSLWTSGGPSTDTQYF
v_call: TRBV28
d_call: TRBD2
cdr3_length: 18
j_call: TRBJ2-3
clone_size: -

cdr3_nt: TGCGCCAGCAGTCAGGCAGGGACCCTTTCGCGTTCACCCCTCCACTTT
cdr3_aa: CASSQAGTLSRSPLHF
v_call: TRBV23-1
d_call: -
cdr3_length: 16
j_call: TRBJ1-6
clone_size: -

cdr3_nt: TGTGCCAGCAGTTTTACCTCTGGAAACACCATATATTTT
cdr3_aa: CASSFTSGNTIYF
v_call: TRBV6-6
d_call: -
cdr3_length: 13
j_call: TRBJ1-3
clone_size: -

cdr3_nt: TGTGCCAGCAGCCAGGGTAGCGGGGTCTCCTACGAGCAGTACTTC
cdr3_aa: CASSQGSGVSYEQYF
v_call: TRBV14
d_call: TRBD2
cdr3_length: 15
j_call: TRBJ2-7
clone_size: -

cdr3_nt: TGTGCCAGCAGTTTAGCCCCAGGGGCGGTCGGGGAGCTGTTTTTT
cdr3_aa: CASSLAPGAVGELFF
v_call: TRBV27
d_call: -
cdr3_length: 15
j_call: TRBJ2-2
clone_size: -

cdr3_nt: TGCGCCAGCAGCTGGACAGGGGGCGTCTACGAGCAGTACTTC
cdr3_aa: CASSWTGGVYEQYF
v_call: TRBV5-1
d_call: TRBD1
cdr3_length: 14
j_call: TRBJ2-7
clone_size: once

cdr3_nt: TGTGCCAGCAGCGGTACTAGCGGGAGCACAGATACGCAGTATTTT
cdr3_aa: CASSGTSGSTDTQYF
v_call: TRBV5-4
d_call: TRBD2
cdr3_length: 15
j_call: TRBJ2-3
clone_size: -

cdr3_nt: TGCGCCAGCAGCGGGACAGGCTTCTACGAGCAGTACTTC
cdr3_aa: CASSGTGFYEQYF
v_call: TRBV4-1
d_call: TRBD1
cdr3_length: 13
j_call: TRBJ2-7
clone_size: -

cdr3_nt: TGTGCCAGCAGCTTTGGACAGGGGCCCTACGAGCAGTACTTC
cdr3_aa: CASSFGQGPYEQYF
v_call: TRBV5-6
d_call: TRBD1
cdr3_length: 14
j_call: TRBJ2-7
clone_size: -

cdr3_nt: TGTGCCAGCAGAGAGGCAGGAGCCTACGAGCAGTACTTC
cdr3_aa: CASREAGAYEQYF
v_call: TRBV7-9
d_call: -
cdr3_length: 13
j_call: TRBJ2-7
clone_size: -

cdr3_nt: TGTGCCATCAGCGCAGGGACGGGCACTGAAGCTTTCTTT
cdr3_aa: CAISAGTGTEAFF
v_call: TRBV10-3
d_call: -
cdr3_length: 13
j_call: TRBJ1-1
clone_size: once

cdr3_nt: TGTGCCTGGAGTGTACTGCTAGGGGACTACGAGCAGTACTTC
cdr3_aa: CAWSVLLGDYEQYF
v_call: TRBV30
d_call: -
cdr3_length: 14
j_call: TRBJ2-7
clone_size: -

cdr3_nt: TGTGCCAGCAGCCCGTCCGGGACAGGGAGGAGCTACACCTTC
cdr3_aa: CASSPSGTGRSYTF
v_call: TRBV7-9
d_call: TRBD1
cdr3_length: 14
j_call: TRBJ1-2
clone_size: -

cdr3_nt: TGCGCCAGCAGCCAAGCGGGAGGTCTTTACAATGAGCAGTTCTTC
cdr3_aa: CASSQAGGLYNEQFF
v_call: TRBV4-3
d_call: TRBD2
cdr3_length: 15
j_call: TRBJ2-1
clone_size: -

cdr3_nt: TGTGCCAGTAGTCCGACGGACAGGGAGGAATCGGAAAAACTGTTTTTT
cdr3_aa: CASSPTDREESEKLFF
v_call: TRBV19
d_call: TRBD1
cdr3_length: 16
j_call: TRBJ1-4
clone_size: -

cdr3_nt: TGTGCCAGCATCCCCTGGGGAAGTAGCACAGATACGCAGTATTTT
cdr3_aa: CASIPWGSSTDTQYF
v_call: TRBV13
d_call: -
cdr3_length: 15
j_call: TRBJ2-3
clone_size: -

cdr3_nt: TGTGCCAGCAGTTCTCTTATCGCGACAGGGCCCTACGAGCAGTACTTC
cdr3_aa: CASSSLIATGPYEQYF
v_call: TRBV28
d_call: TRBD1
cdr3_length: 16
j_call: TRBJ2-7
clone_size: -

cdr3_nt: TGTGCCAGCAGTTCGACAGGGGGGTGGACTGAAGCTTTCTTT
cdr3_aa: CASSSTGGWTEAFF
v_call: TRBV27
d_call: TRBD1
cdr3_length: 14
j_call: TRBJ1-1
clone_size: -

cdr3_nt: TGCGCCAGCAGCCACCCAGGGGCAACTAATGAAAAACTGTTTTTT
cdr3_aa: CASSHPGATNEKLFF
v_call: TRBV5-1
d_call: -
cdr3_length: 15
j_call: TRBJ1-4
clone_size: -

cdr3_nt: TGTGCCATCTCAACGAGGCTACCCTACGAGCAGTACTTC
cdr3_aa: CAISTRLPYEQYF
v_call: TRBV6-1
d_call: -
cdr3_length: 13
j_call: TRBJ2-7
clone_size: -

cdr3_nt: TGTGCCAGCAGCTTGGGCGCCACTGAAGCTTTCTTT
cdr3_aa: CASSLGATEAFF
v_call: TRBV5-6
d_call: -
cdr3_length: 12
j_call: TRBJ1-1
clone_size: -

cdr3_nt: TGTGCCAGCAGCTCACAGGGGGTAGCTGCCTACAATGAGCAGTTCTTC
cdr3_aa: CASSSQGVAAYNEQFF
v_call: TRBV7-9
d_call: TRBD1
cdr3_length: 16
j_call: TRBJ2-1
clone_size: once

cdr3_nt: TGTGCCAGCCTAAATGGGCTAGTCGGGGAGCTGTTTTTT
cdr3_aa: CASLNGLVGELFF
v_call: TRBV27
d_call: -
cdr3_length: 13
j_call: TRBJ2-2
clone_size: once